The clone carrying this T cell receptor (beta chain) was counted many times. Its antigen is unknown. The data derive from a study of T cells in Graves' hyperthyroidism and ophthalmopathy. Whole-study findings and limits: The model forecast ophthalmopathy, anticipating it by a median roughly 6.3 months before onset. The authors' 13 V-J model separated ophthalmopathy from stable hyperthyroidism.

TCR beta CDR3 regions were amplified from RNA. The study used the HTBI primer set for a first-round RT-PCR of the TCR CDR3. MiXCR, applied by TCRdb to the multiplex PCR reads, yields one record per CDR3 protein. The data hold a few hundred thousand distinct CDR3 sequences, with about 15% observed a single time. The germline gives CDR1 LGHDT, CDR2 YNNKEL (reference sequence). V shed 2 bases and J 2 bases; nucleotides not matched to a gene: 8. CDR3 length: 16 residues. What was sequenced was blood. The TCR originated in a woman aged 55-69 years with Graves' ophthalmopathy. V is TRBV3-1 and J is TRBJ1-2, with TRBD1 matching 7 bases. The CDR3 region has the DNA TGTGCCAGCAGCCAAAGAAGGGGGCGCCGAAACTATGGCTACACCTTC. Its protein product is CASSQRRGRRNYGYTF.